This is a list of T cell receptor beta chains from one sample in a study of T cell responses to AZD1222 COVID-19 vaccine. The protocol was immunoSEQ multiplex PCR, while the TCRdb copy is restricted to in-frame clones and leaves out a portion. This sample carries tens of thousands of clones, 92% of them seen once, and the ten largest clones take around 5.1%. Here the sequenced sample was peripheral blood, taken 28 days after the second AZD1222 dose. The source is an adult who received the AZD1222 COVID-19 vaccine. Each CDR3 is given with its conserved first and last residue. D genes are given only for firm matches. Not all rows give a size; the values are once, few, many and, for expanded clones, a class.

D: -; V: TRBV5-1; J: TRBJ2-1; size: -; CDR3: CASSYAFNEQFF; DNA: TGCGCCAGCAGCTATGCTTTTAATGAGCAGTTCTTC
D: -; V: TRBV21-1; J: TRBJ1-3; size: -; CDR3: CASSPGGLFTIYF; DNA: TGTGCCAGCAGCCCCGGGGGTCTTTTCACCATATATTTT
D: TRBD2; V: TRBV7-9; J: TRBJ2-7; size: -; CDR3: CASSLVGGDWQYF; DNA: TGTGCCAGCAGCTTAGTGGGAGGGGACTGGCAGTACTTC
D: -; V: TRBV19; J: TRBJ2-7; size: -; CDR3: CASSILRGNYEQYF; DNA: TGTGCCAGTAGTATACTGAGGGGCAACTACGAGCAGTACTTC
D: -; V: TRBV7-2; J: TRBJ2-1; size: -; CDR3: CASSLAFREQFF; DNA: TGTGCCAGCAGCTTAGCCTTTAGGGAGCAGTTCTTC
D: -; V: TRBV4-1; J: TRBJ1-5; size: few; CDR3: CASSQEVRQPQHF; DNA: TGCGCCAGCAGCCAAGAAGTAAGGCAGCCCCAGCATTTT
D: -; V: TRBV21-1; J: TRBJ2-7; size: once; CDR3: CASSTAGVPYEQYF; DNA: TGTGCCAGCAGCACAGCGGGAGTCCCCTACGAGCAGTACTTC
D: TRBD2; V: TRBV3-1/TRBV3-2; J: TRBJ2-3; size: -; CDR3: CASSQAGTSGPRTDTQYF; DNA: TGTGCCAGCAGCCAAGCCGGGACTAGCGGCCCCCGCACAGATACGCAGTATTTT
D: TRBD2; V: TRBV7-2; J: TRBJ2-1; size: -; CDR3: CASSARLAGVRNEQFF; DNA: TGTGCCAGCAGCGCAAGACTAGCGGGAGTTCGGAATGAGCAGTTCTTC
D: -; V: TRBV2; J: TRBJ1-3; size: -; CDR3: CASSEGRSGNTIYF; DNA: TGTGCCAGCAGTGAGGGCCGCTCTGGAAACACCATATATTTT
D: -; V: TRBV5-1; J: TRBJ2-5; size: once; CDR3: CASSTSPDLRDPLGETQYF; DNA: TGCGCCAGCAGCACCTCCCCGGACTTGCGGGATCCTCTAGGGGAGACCCAGTACTTC
D: -; V: TRBV24-1; J: TRBJ2-3; size: -; CDR3: CATSDSSRNTQYF; DNA: TGTGCCACCAGTGATTCCTCGAGAAATACGCAGTATTTT
D: TRBD1; V: TRBV6-5; J: TRBJ2-7; size: once; CDR3: CASRDRVYEQYF; DNA: TGTGCCAGCAGGGACAGGGTCTACGAGCAGTACTTC
D: TRBD1; V: TRBV6-5; J: TRBJ1-3; size: -; CDR3: CASSYDPGGNTIYF; DNA: TGTGCCAGCAGTTACGATCCAGGGGGTAACACCATATATTTT
D: -; V: TRBV6-5; J: TRBJ2-2; size: few; CDR3: CASRTVNTGELFF; DNA: TGTGCCAGCCGGACAGTCAACACCGGGGAGCTGTTTTTT
D: TRBD2; V: TRBV2; J: TRBJ2-1; size: once; CDR3: CASEPGTSDYNEQFF; DNA: TGTGCCAGTGAACCCGGGACTAGCGATTACAATGAGCAGTTCTTC
D: -; V: TRBV11-2; J: TRBJ1-2; size: -; CDR3: CASSFHMAVNYGYTF; DNA: TGTGCCAGCAGCTTTCATATGGCCGTCAACTATGGCTACACCTTC
D: -; V: TRBV5-5; J: TRBJ1-1; size: -; CDR3: CASSNRAVPMNTEAFF; DNA: TGTGCCAGCAGCAACCGGGCAGTTCCCATGAACACTGAAGCTTTCTTT
D: -; V: TRBV15; J: TRBJ1-2; size: -; CDR3: CATSGQGDGYTF; DNA: TGTGCCACCAGCGGGCAGGGTGATGGCTACACCTTC
D: -; V: TRBV5-4; J: TRBJ1-1; size: -; CDR3: CASSPGYTEAFF; DNA: TGTGCCAGCAGCCCCGGGTACACTGAAGCTTTCTTT
D: -; V: TRBV7-8; J: TRBJ2-1; size: -; CDR3: CASSLVLGRSGEQFF; DNA: TGTGCCAGCAGCCTCGTCTTAGGACGGTCCGGTGAGCAGTTCTTC
D: TRBD1; V: TRBV14; J: TRBJ2-7; size: -; CDR3: CASSPGTGAYEQYF; DNA: TGTGCCAGCAGCCCCGGGACAGGGGCCTACGAGCAGTACTTC
D: -; V: TRBV28; J: TRBJ2-6; size: -; CDR3: CASSFRAGGANVLTF; DNA: TGTGCCAGCAGTTTTCGAGCTGGTGGGGCCAACGTCCTGACTTTC
D: -; V: TRBV6-1; J: TRBJ1-5; size: -; CDR3: CASSEAGGGWESNQPQHF; DNA: TGTGCCAGCAGTGAAGCGGGGGGGGGCTGGGAAAGCAATCAGCCCCAGCATTTT
D: -; V: TRBV4-3; J: TRBJ1-1; size: -; CDR3: CASSQDLGSMNTEAFF; DNA: TGCGCCAGCAGCCAAGATCTTGGGAGTATGAACACTGAAGCTTTCTTT
D: TRBD1; V: TRBV14; J: TRBJ2-7; size: -; CDR3: CASSPQGAIYEQYF; DNA: TGTGCCAGCAGCCCGCAGGGGGCCATCTACGAGCAGTACTTC
D: -; V: TRBV5-1; J: TRBJ1-1; size: -; CDR3: CASSTDGKNTEAFF; DNA: TGCGCCAGCAGTACTGACGGAAAGAACACTGAAGCTTTCTTT
D: TRBD2; V: TRBV19; J: TRBJ2-5; size: -; CDR3: CASSWTSGRDYQETQYF; DNA: TGTGCCAGTAGTTGGACTAGCGGGAGGGACTACCAAGAGACCCAGTACTTC
D: -; V: TRBV3-1/TRBV3-2; J: TRBJ2-4; size: -; CDR3: CASSQVGVSGPAKNIQYF; DNA: TGTGCCAGCAGCCAAGTGGGTGTATCAGGGCCGGCCAAAAACATTCAGTACTTC
D: -; V: TRBV7-3; J: TRBJ2-5; size: -; CDR3: CASSQNPGYQETQYF; DNA: TGTGCCAGCAGCCAGAACCCGGGGTACCAAGAGACCCAGTACTTC
D: TRBD1; V: TRBV6-1; J: TRBJ1-6; size: -; CDR3: CASSEVGGDSSYNSPLHF; DNA: TGTGCCAGCAGTGAAGTTGGAGGGGACAGCTCCTATAATTCACCCCTCCACTTT
D: TRBD1; V: TRBV4-1; J: TRBJ2-2; size: -; CDR3: CASSQDPPDRGRTGELFF; DNA: TGCGCCAGCAGCCAAGATCCGCCCGACAGGGGGCGGACCGGGGAGCTGTTTTTT
D: TRBD2; V: TRBV6-1; J: TRBJ2-1; size: -; CDR3: CASSVAGGLPQFF; DNA: TGTGCCAGCAGTGTAGCGGGAGGGTTACCGCAGTTCTTC
D: TRBD1; V: TRBV6-2/TRBV6-3; J: TRBJ1-2; size: -; CDR3: CASSFDRGGVRGYTF; DNA: TGTGCCAGCAGTTTTGACAGGGGCGGCGTCCGCGGCTACACCTTC
D: -; V: TRBV21-1; J: TRBJ2-7; size: -; CDR3: CASSKSSQGAYEQYF; DNA: TGTGCCAGCAGCAAATCTAGCCAGGGGGCATACGAGCAGTACTTC
D: -; V: TRBV29-1; J: TRBJ2-7; size: once; CDR3: CSLAWQAPTAQYF; DNA: TGCAGCCTAGCGTGGCAGGCCCCTACGGCGCAGTACTTC
D: -; V: TRBV7-8; J: TRBJ2-7; size: -; CDR3: CASSPGRGEQYF; DNA: TGTGCCAGCAGCCCGGGACGCGGGGAGCAGTACTTC
D: -; V: TRBV7-9; J: TRBJ2-1; size: -; CDR3: CASSLGPLVSGYNEQFF; DNA: TGTGCCAGCAGCTTAGGGCCCCTAGTTAGCGGCTACAATGAGCAGTTCTTC
D: -; V: TRBV5-4; J: TRBJ2-1; size: once; CDR3: CASTSGPGWDEQFF; DNA: TGTGCCAGCACCTCGGGGCCGGGGTGGGATGAGCAGTTCTTC
D: -; V: TRBV4-2; J: TRBJ2-7; size: -; CDR3: CASSQIEPQRSSYEQYF; DNA: TGTGCCAGCAGCCAAATTGAGCCTCAGCGGAGCTCCTACGAGCAGTACTTC
D: TRBD2; V: TRBV27; J: TRBJ2-2; size: -; CDR3: CASSFGGGTGELFF; DNA: TGTGCCAGCAGTTTCGGGGGGGGCACCGGGGAGCTGTTTTTT
D: -; V: TRBV6-1; J: TRBJ1-2; size: -; CDR3: CASSERADPRGYGYTF; DNA: TGTGCCAGCAGTGAAAGGGCAGACCCACGGGGCTATGGCTACACCTTC